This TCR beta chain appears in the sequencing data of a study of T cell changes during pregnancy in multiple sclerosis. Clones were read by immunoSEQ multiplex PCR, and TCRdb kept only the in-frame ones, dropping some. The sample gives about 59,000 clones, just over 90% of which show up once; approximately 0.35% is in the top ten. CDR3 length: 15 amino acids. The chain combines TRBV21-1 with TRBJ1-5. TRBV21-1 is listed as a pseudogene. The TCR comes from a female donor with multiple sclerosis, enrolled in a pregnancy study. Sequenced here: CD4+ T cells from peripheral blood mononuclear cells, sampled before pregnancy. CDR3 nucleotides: TGTGCCAGCAGCAAAGCCAACCGGGTTTGTCAGCCCCAGCATTTT. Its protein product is CASSKANRVCQPQHF.